What follows describes a single T cell receptor (beta chain). Its matching antigen is unknown. The split of CD4+ cells yielded CD45RA+ naive and CD45RA-negative memory subsets. The germline CDR1 and CDR2 sequences are MNHNY and SVGAGI (reference sequence). The CDR3 is 13 amino acids. Between the trimmed V and J ends, which lost 4 bases and 6 bases, there was a span of 12 bases. Here immunoSEQ multiplex PCR was the method, and the copy in TCRdb shows in-frame clones only, minus some. The repertoire holds about 960,000 clones, with 60% to 85% as singletons. The sample comes from a study of shared clonotypes between healthy human individuals. Study conclusions and caveats: When compared with the clonotypes that were shared by all four sorted-subset donors, the non-shared clonotypes turned out to have lower generation probabilities.

The chain links TRBV6-6 to TRBJ1-1; unclear D gene. The source is a man younger than 30 in good health. The sample comprised memory CD4+ T cells sorted from blood. Described subset: CD45RA-negative fraction. In DNA, the CDR3 is TGTGCCAGCAGTTTCGCCCCGAGGGCTGAAGCTTTCTTT. Translated, it gives CASSFAPRAEAFF.